This entry describes one T cell receptor beta chain. This specimen comes from a study of graft-versus-host responses after intestinal transplantation. Libraries were prepared by immunoSEQ multiplex PCR; TCRdb keeps only in-frame clonotypes and omits some of them. The sample consists of tens of thousands of clones, roughly nine tenths of them appearing once. The sample in question was PBMCs, obtained 450 to 460 days after intestinal transplantation. The sequence derives from a human patient who received an intestinal transplant, so some T cells may come from the graft donor.

The CDR3, as DNA: TGTGCCAGCAGCTTGGGGTCCCTAGCGGGAGTTAGAAATGAGCAGTTCTTC. Its protein is CASSLGSLAGVRNEQFF. The chain carries TRBV5-6 and TRBJ2-1; 10 bases align to TRBD2. The CDR3 consists of 17 residues. Trimming removed 0 bases from V and 7 bases from J; junction bases left unmatched: 10. Germline CDR1 and CDR2: SGHDT and YYEEEE.